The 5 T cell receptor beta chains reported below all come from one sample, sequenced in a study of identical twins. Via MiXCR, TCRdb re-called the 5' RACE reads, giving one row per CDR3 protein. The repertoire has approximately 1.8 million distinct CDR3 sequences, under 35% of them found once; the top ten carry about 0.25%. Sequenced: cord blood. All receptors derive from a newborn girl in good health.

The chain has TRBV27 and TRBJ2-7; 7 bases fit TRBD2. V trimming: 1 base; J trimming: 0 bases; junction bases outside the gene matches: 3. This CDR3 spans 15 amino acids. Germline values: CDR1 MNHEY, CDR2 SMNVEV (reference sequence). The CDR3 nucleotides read TGTGCCAGCAGTTTATACGCTAGCGGCTCCTACGAGCAGTACTTC. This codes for CASSLYASGSYEQYF.

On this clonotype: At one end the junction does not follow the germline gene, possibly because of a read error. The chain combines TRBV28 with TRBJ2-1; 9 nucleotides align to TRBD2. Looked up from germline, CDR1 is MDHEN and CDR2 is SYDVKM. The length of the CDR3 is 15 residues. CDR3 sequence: CASSLGGRVLNVQFF. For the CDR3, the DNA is TGTGCCAGCAGTTTAGGCGGGAGGGTGCTAAATGTGCAGTTCTTC.

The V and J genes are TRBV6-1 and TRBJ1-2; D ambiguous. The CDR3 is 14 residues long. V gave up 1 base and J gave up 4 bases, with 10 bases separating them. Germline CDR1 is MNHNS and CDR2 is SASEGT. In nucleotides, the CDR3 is TGTGCCAGCAGTGAAGTCAGCGGTCCCTATGGCTACACCTTC. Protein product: CASSEVSGPYGYTF.

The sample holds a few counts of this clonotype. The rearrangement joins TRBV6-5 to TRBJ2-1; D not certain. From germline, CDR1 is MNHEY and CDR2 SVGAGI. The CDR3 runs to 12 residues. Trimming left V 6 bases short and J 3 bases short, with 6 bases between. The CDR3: CASRKIYNEQFF. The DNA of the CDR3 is TGTGCCAGCAGAAAGATCTACAATGAGCAGTTCTTC.

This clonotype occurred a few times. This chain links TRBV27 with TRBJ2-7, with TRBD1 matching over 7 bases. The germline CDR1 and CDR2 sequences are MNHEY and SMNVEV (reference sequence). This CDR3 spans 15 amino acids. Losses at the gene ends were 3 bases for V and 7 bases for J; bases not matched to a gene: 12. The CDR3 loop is CASSFHEQGMGEQYF. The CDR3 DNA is TGTGCCAGCAGTTTCCATGAACAGGGGATGGGGGAGCAGTACTTC.